Shown below are 13 T cell receptor beta chains from a single sample sequenced in a study of PD-1 blockade in classical Hodgkin lymphoma. Each and every patient relapsed after autologous stem cell transplantation, and patients got differing brentuximab vedotin exposure. The method was immunoSEQ multiplex PCR; TCRdb's version includes in-frame clones alone and lacks a portion of them. The profile shows 55,000 to 65,000 clones, 80% to 90% of them singletons. The specimen was peripheral blood mononuclear cells (PBMCs), collected at baseline. The receptors shown here come from a human donor with classical Hodgkin lymphoma.

The rearrangement links TRBV7-6 to TRBJ1-5, with D hard to call. The CDR3 is 13 amino acids. The germline CDR1 and CDR2 sequences are SGHVS and FNYEAQ. V was trimmed by 4 bases and J by 5 bases, leaving 9 bases between them. The CDR3 reads CASSSLYDQPQHF. The CDR3 DNA reads as TGTGCCAGCAGCTCCCTATACGATCAGCCCCAGCATTTT.

This clone was observed once. J is TRBJ2-2 and V is TRBV27; 15 bases map to TRBD2. Unmatched junction bases numbered 5, after V lost 6 bases and J lost 6 bases. The CDR3 runs 16 residues. The germline V gene encodes CDR1 MNHEY and CDR2 SMNVEV (reference sequence). The CDR3 protein is CASSQGLAGGSGELFF. The CDR3 DNA sequence: TGTGCCAGCAGCCAGGGACTAGCGGGGGGTTCCGGGGAGCTGTTTTTT.

This clone occurred a few times. The V and J genes are TRBV25-1 and TRBJ2-6, with 8 bases matching TRBD1. V shed 5 bases and J 0 bases; nucleotides not matched to a gene: 3. The CDR3 totals 16 residues. Germline CDR1 and CDR2: MGHDK and SYGVNS. DNA for the CDR3: TGTGCCAGCAGTCGGGACAGGAGCTCTGGGGCCAACGTCCTGACTTTC. Translation: CASSRDRSSGANVLTF. Variable domain in full (rest from reference TRBV25-1 and TRBJ2-6): EADIYQTPRYLVIGTGKKITLECSQTMGHDKMYWYQQDPGMELHLIHYSYGVNSTEKGDLSSESTVSRIRTEHFPLTLESARPSHTSQYLCASSRDRSSGANVLTFGAGSRLTVL.

The chain uses TRBV10-1 and TRBJ2-3, with TRBD2 matching 8 bases. V was clipped by 3 bases and J by 4 bases; unmatched bases: 6. Germline assignment: CDR1 WNHNN and CDR2 SYGVQD (reference sequence). CDR3 size: 15 residues. Here the CDR3 DNA reads TGCGCCAGCAGTGACCACTCGGGGGGGGCAGATACGCAGTATTTT. Its protein product is CASSDHSGGADTQYF.

The chain has TRBV5-7 and TRBJ2-5; 7 positions agree with TRBD2. TRBV5-7 is placed among ORFs of uncertain function. The CDR3 is 15 amino acids. The trim removed 4 bases at V and 4 bases at J, leaving 10 bases unmatched. The CDR3 protein is CASSIRWGGRETQYF. The CDR3 DNA reads TGTGCCAGCAGCATACGGTGGGGGGGTAGAGAGACCCAGTACTTC.

The chain combines TRBV6-9 with TRBJ2-7, with D uncertain. Trimming removed 6 bases at V and 2 bases at J, with 11 bases between. The CDR3 consists of 13 residues. CDR1 and CDR2 from the germline V gene are MNHGY and SVAAGI. This CDR3 reads CASRRTRTYEQYF. CDR3 sequence (DNA): TGTGCCAGCAGGCGGACCCGCACCTACGAGCAGTACTTC.

The V gene is TRBV10-3, the J gene TRBJ1-5, with unresolved D. The V end was cut by 3 bases, the J end by 0 bases, with 3 bases between. The CDR3 is 13 residues long. Germline CDR1 and CDR2: ENHRY and SYGVKD. CDR3 loop: CAISDNSNQPQHF. CDR3 nucleotides: TGTGCCATCAGTGATAATAGCAATCAGCCCCAGCATTTT.

The rearrangement links TRBV29-1 to TRBJ2-5, with D possibly being TRBD1 (5 bases). This CDR3 is built from 13 residues. Trimming took off 5 bases at V and 3 bases at J, with 13 bases between the two ends. From germline, CDR1 is SQVTM and CDR2 ANQGSEA. For the CDR3, the DNA is TGCAGCGTTTCAAGGGGCCAAGAAGAGACCCAGTACTTC. Translated: CSVSRGQEETQYF. The full variable domain, rest sourced from reference TRBV29-1 and TRBJ2-5, is SAVISQKPSRDICQRGTSLTIQCQVDSQVTMMFWYRQQPGQSLTLIATANQGSEATYESGFVIDKFPISRPNLTFSTLTVSNMSPEDSSIYLCSVSRGQEETQYFGPGTRLLVL.

The chain is built from TRBV6-1 and TRBJ1-2; a possible D gene is TRBD1 (5 bases). Germline assignment: CDR1 MNHNS and CDR2 SASEGT. Deletions cut 0 bases from V and 2 bases from J, with 28 bases between. CDR3 length: 21 residues. The CDR3 loop reads CASSEASKGFQLTGSNYGYTF. CDR3 DNA: TGTGCCAGCAGTGAAGCATCAAAGGGGTTCCAACTGACCGGTTCCAACTATGGCTACACCTTC.

Only one count was recorded for this clone. The chain employs TRBV2 and TRBJ1-2; 7 bases fit TRBD1. Unmatched junction bases numbered 11, after V lost 2 bases and J lost 2 bases. CDR1 is SNHLY and CDR2 is FYNNEI in the germline V gene. The CDR3 is 17 amino acids. CDR3 in amino acids: CASSETRRGLLNYGYTF. The CDR3 bases are TGTGCCAGCAGTGAAACCCGGAGGGGGCTGTTAAACTATGGCTACACCTTC.

The V and J genes are TRBV5-1 and TRBJ2-5, with D hard to call. Germline CDR1 is SGHRS and CDR2 is YFSETQ. The CDR3 covers 13 residues. Trimming took 2 bases from V and 2 from J, leaving 7 bases between them. The CDR3 loop reads CASSLGQQETQYF. DNA of the CDR3: TGCGCCAGCAGCTTAGGCCAGCAAGAGACCCAGTACTTC.

CDR3 amino acids: CASQRGANEKLFF. The CDR3 nucleotides read TGCGCCAGCCAAAGAGGCGCAAATGAAAAACTGTTTTTT. The rearrangement joins TRBV5-1 to TRBJ1-4; D uncertain. Trimming took 7 bases from V and 5 from J, leaving 12 bases between them. Germline CDR1 SGHRS, CDR2 YFSETQ. This CDR3 is built from 13 residues.

This clone was recorded once. The chain has TRBV25-1 and TRBJ2-1; D gene uncertain. The CDR3 runs 12 residues. V shed 7 bases and J shed 6 bases, with 10 bases lying between them. The germline V gene encodes CDR1 MGHDK and CDR2 SYGVNS. DNA for the CDR3: TGTGCCAGCAAGGGTCTTCTCAATGAGCAGTTCTTC. It codes for CASKGLLNEQFF.